The 24 T cell receptor beta chains below were found in one sample sequenced in a study of blood T cell repertoires in COVID-19. The protocol was immunoSEQ multiplex PCR, while the TCRdb copy is restricted to in-frame clones and leaves out a portion. The repertoire holds about 300,000 clones, with 85% as singletons. The specimen was PBMCs or T cells enriched from blood (not recorded which). These receptor sequences come from a woman aged 50 to 65 who had recovered from COVID-19.

This clone showed up just a few times. The genes are TRBV30 and TRBJ1-6; D unclear. With 3 bases removed from V and 5 bases from J, the gap between germline ends came to 5 bases. The CDR3 runs to 12 residues. CDR1 GTSNPN and CDR2 SVGIG come from the germline V gene (reference sequence). CDR3 sequence reads: CAWSLNNSPLHF. The CDR3 DNA is TGTGCCTGGAGCCTAAATAATTCACCCCTCCACTTT.

The chain combines TRBV5-5 with TRBJ1-5; possibly TRBD1 for D (6 bases). Between the trimmed V and J ends, which lost 1 base and 5 bases, there was a span of 19 bases. Germline CDR1 SGHKS, CDR2 YYEKEE (reference sequence). The CDR3 covers 17 residues. The CDR3 nucleotides are TGTGCCAGCAGCTTGACAAATGGACAGCGGTCCTATCAGCCCCAGCATTTT. Translated, it gives CASSLTNGQRSYQPQHF.

J is TRBJ1-5 and V is TRBV19; D unresolved. The CDR3 is made up of 13 amino acids. V was shortened by 7 bases and J by 0 bases, with 7 bases between the two germline ends. Germline V gene lookup returns CDR1 LNHDA and CDR2 SQIVND (reference sequence). CDR3 protein: CASKENSNQPQHF. In DNA form, the CDR3 reads TGTGCCAGTAAGGAGAATAGCAATCAGCCCCAGCATTTT.

The chain links TRBV28 to TRBJ1-1; the match to TRBD1 covers 8 bases. CDR1 is MDHEN, CDR2 SYDVKM, per germline. The CDR3 runs 14 residues. Trimming cost V 7 bases and J 4 bases; bases outside gene matches: 8. The DNA for the CDR3 is TGTGCCAGCACGTGGACAGGGAAACGCACTGAAGCTTTCTTT. Amino acids: CASTWTGKRTEAFF.

This clone showed up just a few times. The V gene is TRBV9, the J gene TRBJ1-2, with TRBD1 matching over 8 bases. Unmatched junction bases numbered 8, after V lost 2 bases and J lost 8 bases. Germline CDR1 SGDLS, CDR2 YYNGEE. This CDR3 spans 14 amino acids. As DNA, the CDR3 is TGTGCCAGCAGCGTTGGGACAGGCCTCGTGGGCTACACCTTC. It translates to CASSVGTGLVGYTF.

V is TRBV12-5 and J is TRBJ1-5; D uncertain. The CDR3 covers 13 residues. Germline assignment: CDR1 LGHNT and CDR2 FRNRAP. Trimming left V 3 bases short and J 7 bases short, with 10 bases between. The CDR3 DNA reads as TGTGCTAGTGGTTTCTCGTCGGGACAGCCCCAGCATTTT. Translating gives CASGFSSGQPQHF.

The chain combines TRBV18 with TRBJ1-5, with 9 bases fitting TRBD1. The CDR3 is 15 residues long. V trimming: 3 bases; J trimming: 4 bases; junction bases outside the gene matches: 4. CDR1 and CDR2 from the germline V gene are KGHSH and LQKENI. CDR3 sequence (DNA): TGTGCCAGCTCACCCGGGACAGGGCCTAATCAGCCCCAGCATTTT. It encodes CASSPGTGPNQPQHF. Based on the CDR3 plus reference TRBV18 and TRBJ1-5, the full variable domain is NAGVMQNPRHLVRRRGQEARLRCSPMKGHSHVYWYRQLPEEGLKFMVYLQKENIIDESGMPKERFSAEFPKEGPSILRIQQVVRGDSAAYFCASSPGTGPNQPQHFGDGTRLSIL.

This clone was seen only once. The V gene is TRBV5-4, the J gene TRBJ2-1; D is uncertain. The germline gives CDR1 SGHNT, CDR2 YYREEE (reference sequence). The CDR3 has 17 residues. V gave up 0 bases and J gave up 2 bases, with 15 bases separating them. The CDR3 here is CASSLDYPTLTYNEQFF. The CDR3 DNA follows: TGTGCCAGCAGCTTGGACTATCCAACCCTCACCTACAATGAGCAGTTCTTC.

This chain links TRBV24-1 with TRBJ2-2, with D perhaps TRBD1 (7 bases). The CDR3 sequence is 16 residues long. Germline-derived CDR1 and CDR2 are KGHDR and SFDVKD. V shed 4 bases and J shed 0 bases, with 11 bases lying between them. In nucleotides, the CDR3 is TGTGCCACCAGTGACCGGGGGACAGCGAACACCGGGGAGCTGTTTTTT. Translation: CATSDRGTANTGELFF.

The rearrangement links TRBV27 to TRBJ1-2; D is possibly TRBD1 (6 bases). V was shortened by 6 bases and J by 1 base, with 12 bases between the two germline ends. CDR1 is MNHEY and CDR2 is SMNVEV in the germline V gene (reference sequence). The CDR3 runs to 14 residues. CDR3 sequence (DNA): TGTGCCAGCAGAAGGGGGTTTGATAACTATGGCTACACCTTC. This encodes CASRRGFDNYGYTF.

The chain combines TRBV6-6 with TRBJ2-7; 9 bases match TRBD1. CDR1 is MNHNY, CDR2 SVGAGI, per germline (reference sequence). Trimming cost V 7 bases and J 6 bases; bases outside gene matches: 7. The CDR3 contains 13 residues. CDR3 in amino acids: CASNRGPDGEQYF. The DNA for the CDR3 is TGTGCCAGCAACAGGGGGCCTGATGGCGAGCAGTACTTC.

This chain uses TRBV6-2 or TRBV6-3 with TRBJ1-6; D not resolved. The ends were cut back, 2 bases at V and 7 bases at J, with 12 bases in the middle. Germline-derived CDR1 and CDR2 are MNHEY and SVGEGT. The CDR3 totals 15 residues. The CDR3 DNA reads as TGTGCCAGCAGTTACCCAACAGTGGGCAATTCACCCCTCCACTTT. It yields the protein CASSYPTVGNSPLHF.

The rearrangement joins TRBV29-1 to TRBJ1-1; no reliable D call. V was pared by 7 bases and J by 1 base, with 10 bases between. The CDR3 length is 12 residues. CDR1 SQVTM and CDR2 ANQGSEA come from the germline V gene. CDR3 DNA: TGCAGCGCCAGTACAGAGAACACTGAAGCTTTCTTT. Translation: CSASTENTEAFF.

This clone is a singleton in its sample. CDR3 sequence: CASRTGIATNEKLFF. CDR3 nucleotides: TGTGCCAGCAGGACAGGGATAGCAACTAATGAAAAACTGTTTTTT. V usage is TRBV28 and J usage is TRBJ1-4; 7 bases map to TRBD1. The J segment lost 0 bases and the V segment lost 6 bases, leaving 4 bases of the junction unmatched. The CDR3 covers 15 residues. CDR1 is MDHEN, CDR2 SYDVKM, per germline.

The sample holds one count of this clone. This chain links TRBV19 with TRBJ1-5; the match to TRBD1 covers 7 bases. Losses at the gene ends were 4 bases for V and 7 bases for J; bases not matched to a gene: 7. Germline assignment: CDR1 LNHDA and CDR2 SQIVND (reference sequence). This CDR3 region has 14 residues. The CDR3 nucleotides are TGTGCCAGTAGTACTGACAGGGCGGGCCAGCCCCAGCATTTT. Protein product: CASSTDRAGQPQHF. Full variable domain (missing parts from reference TRBV19 and TRBJ1-5): DGGITQSPKYLFRKEGQNVTLSCEQNLNHDAMYWYRQDPGQGLRLIYYSQIVNDFQKGDIAEGYSVSREKKESFPLTVTSAQKNPTAFYLCASSTDRAGQPQHFGDGTRLSIL.

The rearrangement links TRBV19 to TRBJ1-5; D is unresolved. Trimming removed 2 bases at V and 3 bases at J, with 8 bases between. Germline V gene sequence: CDR1 LNHDA, CDR2 SQIVND (reference sequence). CDR3 length: 14 amino acids. The CDR3 DNA follows: TGTGCCAGTAGTATATCCCCCTACAATCAGCCCCAGCATTTT. Its protein is CASSISPYNQPQHF.

This chain links TRBV30 with TRBJ2-7; 13 bases agree with TRBD2. The CDR3 spans 17 residues. Trimming cost V 4 bases and J 5 bases; bases outside gene matches: 14. Germline assignment: CDR1 GTSNPN and CDR2 SVGIG (reference sequence). CDR3 nucleotides: TGTGCCTGGACCGCTTTTGGGACTAGCGGGGTTAAGGACGAGCAGTACTTC. Amino acids: CAWTAFGTSGVKDEQYF.

The rearrangement links TRBV3-1 (or the pseudogene TRBV3-2) to TRBJ2-1; 10 bases match TRBD2. The CDR3 has 17 residues. Germline CDR1 reads LGHDT; CDR2 reads YNNKEL (reference sequence). J lost 4 bases, V lost 0 bases, and 6 bases had no gene match. The DNA of the CDR3 is TGTGCCAGCAGCCAAGAGCGGGGGACTAGCGCATACAATGAGCAGTTCTTC. Its translation is CASSQERGTSAYNEQFF.

This clone was counted a single time. The rearrangement links TRBV6-5 to TRBJ2-1, with a tentative D call TRBD2 (6 bases). The germline V and J ends were trimmed by 8 bases and 6 bases, with 17 bases remaining between them. The CDR3 is made up of 14 amino acids. Germline assignment: CDR1 MNHEY and CDR2 SVGAGI. The CDR3 here is CASVFWDGGNEQFF. CDR3 nucleotide sequence: TGTGCCAGCGTTTTTTGGGACGGGGGCAATGAGCAGTTCTTC.

This clone appeared a few times. The gene calls are TRBV7-6 and TRBJ1-1; TRBD1 matches 10 bases. Looked up from germline, CDR1 is SGHVS and CDR2 is FNYEAQ. The CDR3 sequence is 14 residues long. Trimming took 4 bases from V and 5 from J; bases not matched to a gene: 4. The CDR3 loop reads CASSSRTGGTEAFF. The CDR3 nucleotides read TGTGCCAGCAGCTCGAGGACAGGGGGAACTGAAGCTTTCTTT.

The chain employs TRBV19 and TRBJ1-4, with a tentative D call TRBD1 (5 bases). Trimming took off 8 bases at V and 5 bases at J, with 15 bases between the two ends. In germline, CDR1 is LNHDA, CDR2 SQIVND (reference sequence). This CDR3 comprises 14 residues. CDR3 DNA: TGTGCCAGTGGCACTCGGGGGATGAATGAAAAACTGTTTTTT. As protein: CASGTRGMNEKLFF. Full variable domain (rest looked up from reference TRBV19 and TRBJ1-4): DGGITQSPKYLFRKEGQNVTLSCEQNLNHDAMYWYRQDPGQGLRLIYYSQIVNDFQKGDIAEGYSVSREKKESFPLTVTSAQKNPTAFYLCASGTRGMNEKLFFGSGTQLSVL.

The genes are TRBV30 and TRBJ1-1, with D maybe TRBD1 (5 bases). In germline, CDR1 is GTSNPN, CDR2 SVGIG (reference sequence). V was cut by 5 bases and J by 10 bases, with 17 bases left in between. This CDR3 has 12 amino acids. The CDR3, as DNA: TGTGCCTGGGACGGGGGAAGAGTAACAGCTTTCTTT. Amino acids: CAWDGGRVTAFF.

Written as DNA, the CDR3 is TGCAGCGTTGAAGAGGCAACAGGGTCCCGGGGCTACACCTTC. This codes for CSVEEATGSRGYTF. The chain combines TRBV29-1 with TRBJ1-2, with D maybe TRBD1 (6 bases). The germline V and J ends were trimmed by 0 bases and 8 bases, with 16 bases remaining between them. Germline V CDR1 and CDR2: SQVTM, ANQGSEA. The CDR3 runs to 14 residues.

The genes are TRBV2 and TRBJ1-1; no reliable D call. The germline V gene has CDR1 SNHLY and CDR2 FYNNEI. Trimming took off 5 bases at V and 0 bases at J, with 10 bases between the two ends. This CDR3 has 14 residues. The CDR3: CASSPLFLNTEAFF. CDR3 coding DNA: TGTGCCAGCAGTCCTCTTTTCTTGAACACTGAAGCTTTCTTT.